The rows below give T cell receptor beta chains drawn from one sample of a study of cytomegalovirus exposure and HLA in healthy donors. Sequenced by immunoSEQ multiplex PCR; TCRdb stores in-frame clones only, minus some. Among 90,000 to 150,000 clones listed, roughly four fifths were seen once. Material: PBMCs. These receptors all come from a man aged 35 to 55 in good health and CMV-seronegative. Both conserved end residues are part of each CDR3. The D gene is left open where the match is weak. Size is stated for part of the rows, as once, few or many counts, or as a class when the clone is expanded.

>.|.|TRBV5-1|TRBJ1-4
CASSLQYSQKLFF
TGCGCCAGCAGCTTGCAGTACAGCCAAAAACTGTTTTTT
>.|.|TRBV28|TRBJ2-6
CASSVPGAAISGANVLTF
TGTGCCAGCAGTGTACCAGGGGCCGCTATCTCTGGGGCCAACGTCCTGACTTTC
>.|TRBD1|TRBV7-9|TRBJ2-1
CASSYRQGHSYNEQFF
TGTGCCAGCAGCTACCGACAGGGGCATTCCTACAATGAGCAGTTCTTC
>.|.|TRBV5-1|TRBJ1-2
CASSSTTVDGYTF
TGCGCCAGCAGTTCAACCACGGTAGATGGCTACACCTTC
>.|.|TRBV28|TRBJ2-5
CASSLGLGGQTQETQYF
TGTGCCAGCAGTTTAGGGCTTGGTGGACAGACCCAAGAGACCCAGTACTTC
>.|TRBD2|TRBV10-3|TRBJ2-5
CAISGVAGGQETQYF
TGTGCCATCAGTGGGGTAGCGGGGGGCCAAGAGACCCAGTACTTC
>.|.|TRBV11-2|TRBJ2-1
CASSLGLYNEQFF
TGTGCCAGCAGCTTAGGACTATACAATGAGCAGTTCTTC
>.|.|TRBV6-5|TRBJ2-1
CASTPRGGSYNEQFF
TGTGCCAGCACCCCCCGAGGCGGGTCCTACAATGAGCAGTTCTTC
>.|TRBD1|TRBV5-6|TRBJ1-2
CASSRTDTGAYGYTF
TGTGCCAGCAGCCGCACCGACACAGGGGCCTATGGCTACACCTTC
>.|.|TRBV5-1|TRBJ2-7
CASSPVPSYEQYF
TGCGCCAGCAGCCCGGTGCCCTCCTACGAGCAGTACTTC
>.|TRBD1|TRBV5-1|TRBJ2-6
CASSLEGTGSSGANVLTF
TGCGCCAGCAGCTTGGAGGGGACAGGGAGCTCTGGGGCCAACGTCCTGACTTTC
>.|.|TRBV7-8|TRBJ2-6
CASSYWDISSGANGLTF
TGTGCCAGCAGCTACTGGGACATAAGCTCTGGGGCCAACGGCCTGACTTTC
>few|TRBD1|TRBV5-1|TRBJ2-3
CASSRGQGSDTQYF
TGCGCCAGCAGCCGGGGACAGGGGTCAGATACGCAGTATTTT
>.|.|TRBV28|TRBJ2-7
CASSFNSGDYEQYF
TGTGCCAGCAGTTTCAATAGCGGAGACTACGAGCAGTACTTC
>.|.|TRBV27|TRBJ1-1
CASRTGGLGNTEAFF
TGTGCCAGCAGAACGGGGGGCCTGGGTAACACTGAAGCTTTCTTT
>.|TRBD1|TRBV5-6|TRBJ2-5
CASSQGTGGGETQYF
TGTGCCAGCAGCCAAGGGACAGGGGGTGGGGAGACCCAGTACTTC
>.|TRBD2|TRBV7-2|TRBJ2-7
CASSEREYYEQYF
TGTGCCAGCAGCGAGCGGGAGTACTACGAGCAGTACTTC
>.|.|TRBV6-6|TRBJ2-2
CASSPTVTGELFF
TGTGCCAGCAGCCCGACTGTGACCGGGGAGCTGTTTTTT
>.|TRBD1|TRBV4-3|TRBJ2-3
CASSQTGGLFADTQYF
TGCGCCAGCAGCCAGACAGGGGGCTTGTTTGCAGATACGCAGTATTTT
>.|TRBD1|TRBV4-3|TRBJ1-2
CASSPGQAQNYGYTF
TGCGCCAGCAGCCCAGGACAGGCACAGAACTATGGCTACACCTTC
>.|.|TRBV30|TRBJ1-2
CAWKGGGYTF
TGTGCCTGGAAGGGAGGTGGCTACACCTTC
>medium-sized|TRBD1|TRBV6-5|TRBJ1-1
CASSYGGQGAFF
TGTGCCAGCAGTTACGGGGGACAGGGAGCTTTCTTT
>.|.|TRBV5-8|TRBJ2-5
CASSLGTDNQETQYF
TGTGCCAGCAGCTTGGGAACGGACAACCAAGAGACCCAGTACTTC
>.|TRBD1|TRBV7-9|TRBJ1-1
CASSFPQGASRTEAFF
TGTGCCAGCAGCTTTCCGCAGGGGGCAAGTAGGACTGAAGCTTTCTTT
>.|TRBD2|TRBV7-9|TRBJ2-5
CASSLPAGRETQYF
TGTGCCAGCAGCTTACCAGCGGGAAGAGAGACCCAGTACTTC